The 26 T cell receptor beta chains presented below share a single source sample, sequenced in a study of T cell changes during pregnancy in multiple sclerosis. Assay used: immunoSEQ multiplex PCR; TCRdb lists only in-frame clones, some missing. The sample has 98,000 or so clones; approximately 93% are singletons. Sequencing used peripheral blood, obtained after pregnancy. These receptors all stem from a female donor with multiple sclerosis, enrolled in a pregnancy study.

The chain employs TRBV29-1 and TRBJ2-1, with TRBD2 identical over 12 bases. J lost 7 bases, V lost 3 bases, and 7 bases had no gene match. This CDR3 has 15 residues. Germline CDR1 is SQVTM and CDR2 is ANQGSEA. CDR3 in DNA: TGCAGCGTTGACCCGACTAGCGGGAGTGATAATGAGCAGTTCTTC. Translation: CSVDPTSGSDNEQFF.

The chain combines TRBV28 with TRBJ1-2; 10 positions match TRBD1. Trimming cost V 4 bases and J 3 bases; bases outside gene matches: 14. This CDR3 is 18 amino acids long. Per germline, CDR1 MDHEN and CDR2 SYDVKM. DNA of the CDR3: TGTGCCAGCAGTTCGCCCCGGACAGGGGGGGAGCCGGACTATGGCTACACCTTC. Amino acid sequence: CASSSPRTGGEPDYGYTF.

This clone was recorded a few times. The CDR3 DNA is TGTGCCAGTATGGGGCCGGCGCAAATAAACACTGAAGCTTTCTTT. This encodes CASMGPAQINTEAFF. The V gene is TRBV19, the J gene TRBJ1-1; possibly TRBD1 for D (5 bases). Germline V gene sequence: CDR1 LNHDA, CDR2 SQIVND (reference sequence). This CDR3 region has 15 residues. V lost 7 bases and J 2 bases, leaving 17 bases between the germline ends.

The chain carries TRBV9 and TRBJ1-2; TRBD1 matches at 10 bases. V dropped 4 bases and J dropped 5; count of bases not matched to a gene: 5. The CDR3 loop spans 14 amino acids. CDR1 is SGDLS and CDR2 is YYNGEE in the germline V gene. The CDR3 coding sequence is TGTGCCAGCAGCCCTCGGACAGGGGGTTATGGCTACACCTTC. Protein sequence: CASSPRTGGYGYTF.

Here the CDR3 reads CASSGAGNNEQFF. Written as DNA, the CDR3 is TGTGCCAGCAGCGGAGCAGGGAACAATGAGCAGTTCTTC. This chain uses TRBV7-9 with TRBJ2-1; D perhaps matches TRBD1 (5 bases). V lost 5 bases to trimming and J lost 5 bases, with 10 bases between them. From germline, CDR1 is SEHNR and CDR2 FQNEAQ (reference sequence). There are 13 residues in the CDR3.

The V call is TRBV5-1, the J call TRBJ2-2, with 7 nucleotides matching TRBD1. The junction had 6 bases not matched to a gene; V was cut back by 4 bases and J by 0 bases. This CDR3 contains 16 residues. Germline CDR1 SGHRS, CDR2 YFSETQ. In DNA form, the CDR3 reads TGCGCCAGCAGCCCCAGACAGGGAGCGAACACCGGGGAGCTGTTTTTT. Protein: CASSPRQGANTGELFF.

The chain combines TRBV29-1 with TRBJ2-1; 15 nucleotides align to TRBD2. The CDR3 loop spans 18 amino acids. Germline V gene lookup returns CDR1 SQVTM and CDR2 ANQGSEA. Trimming took 3 bases from V and 0 from J; bases not matched to a gene: 6. The CDR3 spells CSVEGLAGGQSSYNEQFF. CDR3 bases: TGCAGCGTTGAGGGACTAGCGGGAGGCCAGAGCTCCTACAATGAGCAGTTCTTC.

V gene TRBV11-1 combines with J gene TRBJ1-2; no clear D gene. Trimming removed 5 bases from V and 4 bases from J, with 17 bases in between. Germline lookup yields CDR1 SGHAT and CDR2 FQDESV (reference sequence). This CDR3 region has 15 residues. In DNA, the CDR3 is TGTGCCAGCAGCGCGTCGGCGGGGTCCATCTATGGCTACACCTTC. This encodes CASSASAGSIYGYTF.

This sequence joins TRBV25-1 and TRBJ2-1; 10 bases fit TRBD1. The germline CDR1 and CDR2 sequences are MGHDK and SYGVNS. The J segment lost 6 bases and the V segment lost 2 bases, leaving 7 bases of the junction unmatched. The CDR3 runs to 16 residues. CDR3 protein: CASSEETRTGGNEQFF. The CDR3 DNA reads as TGTGCCAGCAGTGAAGAAACGAGGACAGGGGGCAATGAGCAGTTCTTC. The variable domain in full, completed from reference TRBV25-1 and TRBJ2-1, reads EADIYQTPRYLVIGTGKKITLECSQTMGHDKMYWYQQDPGMELHLIHYSYGVNSTEKGDLSSESTVSRIRTEHFPLTLESARPSHTSQYLCASSEETRTGGNEQFFGPGTRLTVL.

The chain uses TRBV18 and TRBJ2-7, with 12 bases identical to TRBD2. V lost 3 bases, J lost 5 bases, and 8 bases stayed unmatched. The CDR3 sequence is 16 residues long. Germline CDR1 and CDR2: KGHSH and LQKENI. The CDR3 sequence is CASSPRLAGDPNEQYF. The CDR3 DNA sequence: TGTGCCAGCTCACCGAGACTAGCGGGAGATCCGAACGAGCAGTACTTC.

This sequence joins TRBV2 and TRBJ1-2; no clear D gene. This CDR3 contains 14 residues. Trimming pared 2 bases from V and 4 bases from J, leaving 11 bases between. Germline loops: CDR1 SNHLY, CDR2 FYNNEI. The CDR3: CASSENPRSYGYTF. The CDR3 nucleotides read TGTGCCAGCAGTGAAAATCCCCGCAGCTATGGCTACACCTTC.

The chain employs TRBV27 and TRBJ2-5; 7 bases are a match to TRBD1. Germline V gives CDR1 MNHEY, CDR2 SMNVEV (reference sequence). The V segment lost 0 bases and the J segment 1 base; nucleotides outside the gene matches: 8. The CDR3 has 17 residues. CDR3 amino acids: CASSLSWPDRPQETQYF. The CDR3, as DNA: TGTGCCAGCAGTTTATCGTGGCCGGACAGGCCCCAAGAGACCCAGTACTTC.

This chain connects TRBV18 to TRBJ2-7; perhaps TRBD2 as D (6 bases). The CDR3 contains 14 residues. Germline V gene sequence: CDR1 KGHSH, CDR2 LQKENI. Trimming cost V 2 bases and J 4 bases, with 12 bases left between them. CDR3 amino acids: CASSPNTGRYEQYF. DNA of the CDR3: TGTGCCAGCTCACCAAATACCGGGAGATACGAGCAGTACTTC.

This chain connects TRBV9 to TRBJ2-3; 7 nucleotides agree with TRBD1. With 4 bases clipped from V and 5 bases from J, the junction kept 10 bases outside the gene matches. The CDR3 has 15 residues. From germline, CDR1 is SGDLS and CDR2 YYNGEE. CDR3 nucleotide sequence: TGTGCCAGCAGCCCCGGGACAGTACTGGTAGATACGCAGTATTTT. Translation: CASSPGTVLVDTQYF.

This rearrangement joins TRBV28 to TRBJ2-1, with no clear D. This CDR3 is 16 amino acids long. Trimming removed 4 bases from V and 6 bases from J, with 19 bases in between. Germline V gene sequence: CDR1 MDHEN, CDR2 SYDVKM. This CDR3 reads CASSSIQLLSRNEQFF. In DNA, the CDR3 is TGTGCCAGCAGTTCTATACAGTTACTTTCCCGCAATGAGCAGTTCTTC.

The chain couples TRBV6-1 to TRBJ2-3, with D uncertain. The CDR3 length is 14 residues. Trimming removed 3 bases at V and 4 bases at J, with 11 bases between. The germline gives CDR1 MNHNS, CDR2 SASEGT. The DNA of the CDR3 is TGTGCCAGCAGTGACCCCATGGCGGCAGATACGCAGTATTTT. Translated, it gives CASSDPMAADTQYF.

The chain uses TRBV7-2 and TRBJ1-1; TRBD1 is a possible D gene (6 bases). The V end was cut by 5 bases, the J end by 5 bases, with 15 bases between. The CDR3 runs 14 residues. In germline, CDR1 is SGHTA, CDR2 FQGNSA. In DNA, the CDR3 is TGTGCCAGCAGCCCTCCAACTCAGGGGACTGAAGCTTTCTTT. It translates to CASSPPTQGTEAFF. Together with reference TRBV7-2 and TRBJ1-1, the CDR3 gives the full variable domain: GAGVSQSPSNKVTEKGKDVELRCDPISGHTALYWYRQSLGQGLEFLIYFQGNSAPDKSGLPSDRFSAERTGGSVSTLTIQRTQQEDSAVYLCASSPPTQGTEAFFGQGTRLTVV.

The chain combines TRBV9 with TRBJ1-1, with D tentatively TRBD1 (6 bases). Trimming left V 2 bases short and J 0 bases short, with 11 bases between. Germline V gene lookup returns CDR1 SGDLS and CDR2 YYNGEE. There are 15 residues in the CDR3. The CDR3 is CASSVAGALNTEAFF. The DNA for the CDR3 is TGTGCCAGCAGCGTCGCAGGGGCTCTGAACACTGAAGCTTTCTTT.

In this sample, this clone turned up once. CDR3 DNA: TGTGCCAGCAGCTCCACGGACAGGGGGCGAAACACTGAAGCTTTCTTT. Amino acids: CASSSTDRGRNTEAFF. The chain uses TRBV7-2 and TRBJ1-1; 11 bases align to TRBD1. The trim removed 4 bases at V and 2 bases at J, leaving 6 bases unmatched. The germline V gene has CDR1 SGHTA and CDR2 FQGNSA. This CDR3 is built from 16 residues.

This sequence joins TRBV27 and TRBJ2-3; possibly TRBD2 for D (5 bases). CDR1 MNHEY and CDR2 SMNVEV come from the germline V gene (reference sequence). The CDR3 runs 14 residues. V gave up 6 bases and J gave up 2 bases, with 12 bases separating them. The CDR3 spells CASSLVRDTDTQYF. The CDR3 bases are TGTGCCAGCAGCCTCGTTCGGGACACAGATACGCAGTATTTT.

This rearrangement joins TRBV5-1 to TRBJ2-7, with TRBD1 as a possible D gene (6 bases). The length of the CDR3 is 13 residues. The germline gives CDR1 SGHRS, CDR2 YFSETQ. V lost 2 bases and J lost 5, with 11 bases in between. CDR3 DNA sequence: TGCGCCAGCAGCTTAACAGGGAGCCACGAGCAGTACTTC. Translated: CASSLTGSHEQYF.

This clone appeared once. The chain has TRBV19 and TRBJ2-1, with a weak D call TRBD2 (6 bases). The CDR3 length is 17 residues. CDR1 is LNHDA, CDR2 SQIVND, per germline (reference sequence). V lost 5 bases to trimming and J lost 7 bases, with 24 bases between them. The CDR3 protein is CASSGLRRGGTRNEQFF. The CDR3 DNA is TGTGCCAGTAGTGGGCTTCGGCGGGGCGGAACGAGGAATGAGCAGTTCTTC.

The chain carries TRBV2 and TRBJ1-5, with 12 nucleotides matching TRBD1. The trim removed 4 bases at V and 3 bases at J, leaving 1 base unmatched. This CDR3 contains 15 residues. Per germline, CDR1 SNHLY and CDR2 FYNNEI. The CDR3 here is CASSVGQGANQPQHF. As DNA, the CDR3 is TGTGCCAGCAGTGTGGGACAGGGGGCCAATCAGCCCCAGCATTTT. Combining the CDR3 with reference TRBV2 and TRBJ1-5 gives the whole variable domain EPEVTQTPSHQVTQMGQEVILRCVPISNHLYFYWYRQILGQKVEFLVSFYNNEISEKSEIFDDQFSVERPDGSNFTLKIRSTKLEDSAMYFCASSVGQGANQPQHFGDGTRLSIL.

This clone was detected only once. The rearrangement joins TRBV5-8 to TRBJ2-2; D call uncertain. V gave up 7 bases and J gave up 4 bases, with 5 bases separating them. Germline-derived CDR1 and CDR2 are SGHTS and YDEGEE. The CDR3 consists of 11 residues. DNA for the CDR3: TGTGCCAGCCTTTTCACCGGGGAGCTGTTTTTT. Protein product: CASLFTGELFF.

The V and J genes are TRBV11-1 and TRBJ2-5, with TRBD2 as a possible D gene (6 bases). Germline CDR1 SGHAT, CDR2 FQDESV (reference sequence). The V end was cut by 1 base, the J end by 9 bases, with 9 bases between. The CDR3 length is 12 residues. This chain's CDR3 is CASSLVGGAQYF. The CDR3, as DNA: TGTGCCAGCAGCTTAGTAGGAGGGGCCCAGTACTTC.

This clone was seen just once. The rearrangement uses TRBV13 and TRBJ2-1; perhaps TRBD2 as D (6 bases). Germline loops: CDR1 PRHDT, CDR2 FYEKMQ (reference sequence). Deletions cut 5 bases from V and 0 bases from J, with 14 bases between. This CDR3 is 16 amino acids long. The CDR3: CASSEALAHSYNEQFF. The CDR3 coding sequence is TGTGCCAGCAGCGAAGCCCTAGCGCACTCCTACAATGAGCAGTTCTTC.